This entry lists 9 T cell receptor beta chains sequenced from one sample in a study of T cell responses to AZD1222 COVID-19 vaccine. Using immunoSEQ multiplex PCR, the repertoire was profiled, and TCRdb retains in-frame clones only, with some absent. The data contain approximately 150,000 clones, 85% to 90% of them seen just once; the ten biggest clones take up 1.5% to 2%. Material: peripheral blood, obtained 28 days after the second AZD1222 dose. The receptors were sampled from an adult who received the AZD1222 COVID-19 vaccine.

This chain uses TRBV19 with TRBJ1-2, with 8 bases matching TRBD1. Germline V lookup: CDR1 LNHDA, CDR2 SQIVND (reference sequence). J gave up 4 bases and V 4 bases, and 5 bases lay outside the gene matches. This CDR3 is 14 amino acids long. The CDR3 DNA reads as TGTGCCAGTAGTACCAGGGGGCCGGGCTATGGCTACACCTTC. It specifies CASSTRGPGYGYTF.

The gene calls are TRBV19 and TRBJ1-1; TRBD1 aligns across 7 bases. CDR1 is LNHDA, CDR2 SQIVND, per germline (reference sequence). V lost 5 bases, J lost 1 base, and 4 bases stayed unmatched. CDR3 length: 14 residues. The CDR3 is CASSFTGENTEAFF. The CDR3 bases are TGTGCCAGTAGTTTCACAGGGGAGAACACTGAAGCTTTCTTT.

The CDR3 reads CASSVAGQNSPLHF. CDR3 DNA sequence: TGTGCCAGCAGCGTAGCTGGGCAGAATTCACCCCTCCACTTT. The chain employs TRBV9 and TRBJ1-6; D remains ambiguous. The germline CDR1 and CDR2 sequences are SGDLS and YYNGEE. V gave up 0 bases and J gave up 7 bases, with 8 bases separating them. This CDR3 comprises 14 residues.

J is TRBJ1-1 and V is TRBV5-1; D is possibly TRBD1 (6 bases). Germline assignment: CDR1 SGHRS and CDR2 YFSETQ. V shed 2 bases and J shed 6 bases, with 14 bases lying between them. The CDR3 is 14 amino acids. DNA of the CDR3: TGCGCCAGCAGCTTTGACAGGCTAATCTCTGAAGCTTTCTTT. Encoded protein: CASSFDRLISEAFF.

The chain employs TRBV19 and TRBJ1-6; D possibly corresponds to TRBD1 (5 bases). CDR1 and CDR2 (germline): LNHDA, SQIVND (reference sequence). This CDR3 spans 13 amino acids. Trimming took off 7 bases at V and 7 bases at J, with 11 bases between the two ends. DNA for the CDR3: TGTGCCAGTAAGGCACAGGTAAATTCACCCCTCCACTTT. Its translation is CASKAQVNSPLHF.

This rearrangement joins TRBV19 to TRBJ1-2, with 7 bases matching TRBD1. This CDR3 is built from 13 residues. From germline, CDR1 is LNHDA and CDR2 SQIVND (reference sequence). The junction had 8 bases not matched to a gene; V was cut back by 6 bases and J by 7 bases. CDR3 loop: CASRVTGDGGYTF. The CDR3, as DNA: TGTGCCAGTAGGGTCACAGGGGATGGTGGCTACACCTTC.

V usage is TRBV3-1 (or the pseudogene TRBV3-2) and J usage is TRBJ1-1; D is ambiguous. The CDR3 totals 14 residues. The germline V gene has CDR1 LGHDT and CDR2 YNNKEL (reference sequence). Between the trimmed V and J ends, which lost 1 base and 1 base, there was a span of 7 bases. CDR3 in DNA: TGTGCCAGCAGCCAAGGGGTCCGGAACACTGAAGCTTTCTTT. Its protein product is CASSQGVRNTEAFF.

The chain combines TRBV4-2 with TRBJ1-6; D not certain. CDR3 size: 13 residues. Trimming took off 0 bases at V and 9 bases at J, with 6 bases between the two ends. Germline V gene data show CDR1 as LGHNA and CDR2 as YNFKEQ. The CDR3 spells CASSQDNISPLHF. In DNA, the CDR3 is TGTGCCAGCAGCCAAGATAACATTTCACCCCTCCACTTT.

The rearrangement links TRBV28 to TRBJ2-1; D is ambiguous. The length of the CDR3 is 13 residues. V shed 5 bases and J shed 4 bases, with 9 bases lying between them. Germline V gives CDR1 MDHEN, CDR2 SYDVKM. DNA of the CDR3: TGTGCCAGCAGTCCGATTAAGTACAATGAGCAGTTCTTC. The encoded protein is CASSPIKYNEQFF. Full variable domain (rest looked up from reference TRBV28 and TRBJ2-1): DVKVTQSSRYLVKRTGEKVFLECVQDMDHENMFWYRQDPGLGLRLIYFSYDVKMKEKGDIPEGYSVSREKKERFSLILESASTNQTSMYLCASSPIKYNEQFFGPGTRLTVL.